These T cell receptor beta chains were read from a single sample in a study of graft-versus-host responses after intestinal transplantation. Some clones are missing from TCRdb's copy, which holds only in-frame ones; the method was immunoSEQ multiplex PCR. The sample holds 75,000 to 100,000 clones, 86% seen once. The sample was PBMCs, taken 255 days after intestinal transplant. These receptors were obtained from a human patient who received an intestinal transplant, so some T cells may come from the graft donor. Both conserved end residues are part of each CDR3. Clone size is not always given. Where it is, it says once, few, many or a class for expanded clones.

j_call clone_size v_call cdr3_aa
TRBJ2-1 - TRBV6-5 CASSYSIRGDNEQFF
TRBJ2-6 - TRBV11-2 CASSSGPGFSGANVLTF
TRBJ2-5 - TRBV27 CASSFSGQETQYF
TRBJ1-4 - TRBV11-2 CASSYRGRSEKLFF
TRBJ2-7 - TRBV27 CASRLRDGPYEQYF
TRBJ1-1 - TRBV29-1 CSVDVNTEAFF
TRBJ2-3 - TRBV28 CASMRADTQYF
TRBJ2-1 - TRBV7-9 CASSLVDSGNEQFF
TRBJ1-1 - TRBV28 CASSRARGTEAFF
TRBJ2-7 - TRBV7-9 CASSLGDSYEQYF
TRBJ1-5 - TRBV23-1 CASSPLYTSQHQISNQPQHF
TRBJ2-1 - TRBV20-1 CSARRGNEQFF
TRBJ2-2 - TRBV28 CASSFWAVGYTGELFF
TRBJ2-1 - TRBV15 CATSSQVGDNEQFF
TRBJ2-1 - TRBV9 CASSVAGRQYNEQFF
TRBJ2-1 - TRBV19 CASSRSSLKPGNEQFF
TRBJ2-2 once TRBV5-6 CASSVIAGGAGELFF
TRBJ2-2 - TRBV5-4 CASSLGQSGRTGELFF
TRBJ1-4 - TRBV19 CASRAGDRRNEKLFF
TRBJ2-5 - TRBV27 CASRRAQETQYF
TRBJ2-2 - TRBV4-1 CASSQEFGGGELFF
TRBJ2-5 - TRBV28 CASSLGQTQYF
TRBJ1-3 once TRBV18 CASSELGTGSSGNTIYF
TRBJ1-2 - TRBV5-4 CASSLDGLSNWGYTF
TRBJ1-5 - TRBV27 CASSTGGVGNQPQHF
TRBJ1-2 - TRBV27 CASSSLDRSLYGYTF
TRBJ2-6 - TRBV2 CASRRTEQISGANVLTF
TRBJ2-7 - TRBV11-2 CASSLDRPGLVREQYF
TRBJ1-1 few TRBV7-2 CASSSTGEGTEAFF
TRBJ1-4 - TRBV5-1 CASSLAGQGLATNEKLFF
TRBJ2-2 - TRBV5-4 CASTWGTSVTGELFF
TRBJ2-3 - TRBV9 CASSTLSDGTSTDTQYF
TRBJ1-6 - TRBV6-1 CASSEGQGAFSPLHF
TRBJ1-4 few TRBV4-1 CASSHPTGTGGEKLFF
TRBJ1-1 - TRBV9 CASSGRTGEYHEAFF
TRBJ2-2 - TRBV5-1 CASSLATGGLNTGELFF
TRBJ1-1 - TRBV18 CASSPTGQGDTEAFF
TRBJ1-2 - TRBV2 CASSGDSNYGYTF
TRBJ2-1 - TRBV2 CASSERRNVAYNEQFF
TRBJ2-3 - TRBV12-5 CASGMDRATDTQYF
TRBJ2-3 - TRBV15 CATSRGADTQYF
TRBJ2-2 once TRBV7-3 CASSPTPWRELFF
TRBJ2-3 - TRBV11-2 CASSLGVGDTQYF
TRBJ1-2 - TRBV18 CASSPQGSNYGYTF
TRBJ1-1 - TRBV5-1 CASSSRTLNTEAFF
TRBJ2-2 - TRBV7-4 CASSLPNTGELFF
TRBJ2-7 - TRBV11-2 CASSLSPGQVTYEQYF
TRBJ1-2 - TRBV18 CASSPQGPANGYTF
TRBJ2-7 - TRBV5-8 CASSPYGEQYF
TRBJ2-1 - TRBV7-3 CASSLTGAEQFF
TRBJ2-2 once TRBV6-1 CASSIQGADGELFF
TRBJ2-7 - TRBV4-2 CASSPTGSPYEQYF